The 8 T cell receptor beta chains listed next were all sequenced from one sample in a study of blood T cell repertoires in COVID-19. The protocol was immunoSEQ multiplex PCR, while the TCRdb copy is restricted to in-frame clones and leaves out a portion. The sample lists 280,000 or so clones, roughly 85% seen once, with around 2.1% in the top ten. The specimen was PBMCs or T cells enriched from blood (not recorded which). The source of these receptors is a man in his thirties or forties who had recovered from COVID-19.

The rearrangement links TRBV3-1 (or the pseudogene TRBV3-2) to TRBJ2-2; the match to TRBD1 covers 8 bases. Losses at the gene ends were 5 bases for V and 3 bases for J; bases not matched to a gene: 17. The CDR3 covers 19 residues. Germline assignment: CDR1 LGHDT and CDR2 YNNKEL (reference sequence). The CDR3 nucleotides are TGTGCCAGCAGCATCCGGACAGGGACCACCAAAGGTGACACCGGGGAGCTGTTTTTT. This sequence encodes CASSIRTGTTKGDTGELFF.

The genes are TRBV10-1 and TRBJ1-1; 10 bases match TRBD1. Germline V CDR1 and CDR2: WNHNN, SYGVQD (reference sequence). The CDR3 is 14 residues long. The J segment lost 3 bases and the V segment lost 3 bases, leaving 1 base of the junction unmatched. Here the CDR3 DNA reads TGCGCCAGCAGTGATGGGACAGGGGACACTGAAGCTTTCTTT. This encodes CASSDGTGDTEAFF.

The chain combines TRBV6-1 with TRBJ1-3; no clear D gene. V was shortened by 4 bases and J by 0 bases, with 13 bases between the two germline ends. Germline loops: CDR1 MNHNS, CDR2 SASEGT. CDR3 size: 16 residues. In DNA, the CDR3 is TGTGCCAGCAGTGTCAGCCCGGGGTCCTCTGGAAACACCATATATTTT. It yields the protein CASSVSPGSSGNTIYF.

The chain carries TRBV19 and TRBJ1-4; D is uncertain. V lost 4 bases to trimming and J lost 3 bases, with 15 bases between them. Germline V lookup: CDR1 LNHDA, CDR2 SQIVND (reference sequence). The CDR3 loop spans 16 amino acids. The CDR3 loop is CASSTARTAANEKLFF. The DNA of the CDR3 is TGTGCCAGTAGTACGGCACGGACTGCAGCTAATGAAAAACTGTTTTTT.

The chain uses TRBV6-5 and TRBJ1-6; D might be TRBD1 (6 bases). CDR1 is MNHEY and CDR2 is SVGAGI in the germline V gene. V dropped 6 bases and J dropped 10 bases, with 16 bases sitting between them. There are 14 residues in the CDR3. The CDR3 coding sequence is TGTGCCAGCAGGGTACAGGGAGTTAGATCACCCCTCCACTTT. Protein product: CASRVQGVRSPLHF.

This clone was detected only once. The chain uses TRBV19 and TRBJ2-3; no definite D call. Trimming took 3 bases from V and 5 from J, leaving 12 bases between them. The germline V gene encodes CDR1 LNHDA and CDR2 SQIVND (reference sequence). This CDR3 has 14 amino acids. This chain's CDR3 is CASSIDWRGDTQYF. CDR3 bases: TGTGCCAGTAGTATCGACTGGCGAGGAGATACGCAGTATTTT.

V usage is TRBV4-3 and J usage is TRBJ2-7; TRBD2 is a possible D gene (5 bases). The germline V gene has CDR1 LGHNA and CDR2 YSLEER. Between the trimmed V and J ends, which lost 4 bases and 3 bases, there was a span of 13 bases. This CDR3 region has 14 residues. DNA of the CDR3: TGCGCCAGCAGCCCAGCCACTAGGAGCTACGAGCAGTACTTC. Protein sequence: CASSPATRSYEQYF.

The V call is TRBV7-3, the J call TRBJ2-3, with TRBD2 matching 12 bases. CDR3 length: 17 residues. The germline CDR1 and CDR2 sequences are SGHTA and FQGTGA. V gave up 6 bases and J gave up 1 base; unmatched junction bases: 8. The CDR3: CASSLAGGSLGTDTQYF. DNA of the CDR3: TGTGCCAGCAGTCTAGCGGGGGGGTCTCTGGGCACAGATACGCAGTATTTT.